This T cell receptor beta chain was retrieved from a study of shared clonotypes between healthy human individuals (dated by TCRdb to about 2020). Study-wide context: The cohort comprised a couple of women and a few men aged 18 to 49 years. To estimate repertoire size and how much clonotype sharing occurs between individuals, the study deeply sequenced the blood TCR repertoires of about 5 healthy adults. For each donor, CD4 naive and CD4 memory were each run on three plates, CD8 naive on two plates, and CD8 memory on one plate. Leukapheresis yielded between about 0.9 and 10 billion PBMCs per donor. To increase sequencing depth and limit assay-specific biases, different laboratories used diverse techniques to prepare libraries and sequence TCR repertoires.

Including the terminal cysteine and phenylalanine, the CDR3 comprises 17 residues. The only DNA kept is the CDR3, 51 bases in frame from the first base. CDR1 and CDR2, looked up from the germline V gene, are SGDLS and YYNGEE. At the junction V is shortened by 0 bases and J by 6 bases; bases outside the gene matches: 15. Overall results and qualifications from the work: Only blood was sampled, and tissue TCR repertoires likely differ from those in blood. Estimated clonotype richness was generally larger for naive than for memory subsets. Even with the large sequencing depth, rarefaction of the sorted-subset datasets indicated that sequencing was incomplete. Compared with non-shared clonotypes, the clonotypes found in all four sorted-subset donors had higher generation probabilities. Based on pairwise subsampling, the degree of clonotype sharing among donors was expected to be affected by sequencing depth. Because the study included a small number of donors, the genetic and exposure-history diversity represented was limited. When a handful of donors were compared, the shared fraction of clonotypes was about 5% for naive CD4, around 4% for naive CD8, 2% to 2.5% for memory CD4, and 0.3% to 0.5% for memory CD8.

Using the deep immunoSEQ assay, multiplex PCR amplified TCR CDR3 regions from genomic DNA. Extracted genomic DNA from each cell subset was spread evenly across all wells of several immunoSEQ 96-well plates, with each plate serving as a replicate. For sorted subsets, approximately 200 ng of genomic DNA, equivalent to 25,000 to 30,000 T cell genomes, went into each replicate PCR. The purified libraries were quantified using a Qubit 3.0 fluorometer, sized with a Bioanalyzer 2100, and then quantified again using the KAPA Library Quantification kit. Every immunoSEQ 96-well plate was sequenced on a dedicated single-read 150-cycle Illumina NextSeq 550 flow cell. Under the source paper's analysis protocol: Because only junctional sequences without quality scores were contained in the immunoSEQ output, filtering matching that applied to full-length reads could not be performed. Sequences were annotated with PyIR, a Python wrapper for IgBLAST v1.9, using IMGT germline references to assign V/J genes and CDR3. Reads with weak V/J assignments (E-value above 1e-6), missing CDR3, stop codons, out-of-frame junctions, or ambiguous translated residues were removed. V3J clonotypes were defined by identical inferred V gene, J gene, and CDR3 amino acid sequence. Percentage overlap between repertoires was calculated by dividing the number of shared unique clonotypes by the size of the smaller repertoire. RTK rarefaction, the Chao1 estimator, and Recon v2.1 estimates of unobserved clonotypes were used to assess repertoire richness. Generation probabilities for all TCRbeta clonotypes obtained by the gDNA method from a handful of donors were computed using OLGA. TCRdb took this table from immuneACCESS and kept in-frame rearrangements with V and J called. Such tables lack part of the clones; where checked against another copy, unresolved V genes explain under half of the gap, and the rest is unexplained. D and trimming come from the DNA, and the V and J calls and clone size come from that table. This sample has 2,500,000 or so clones in its table, and around 92% of those were observed once. 0.37% of the sample is held by the ten biggest clonotypes.

The donors were healthy, HIV-negative adults with no recently reported acute infections or vaccinations. Every donor was a Caucasian adult living in Nashville, Tennessee, USA. CD4+ T cells were enriched by magnetic negative selection; naive cells were then positively selected on CD45RA, and the negative fraction formed the memory subset. Blood was collected by leukapheresis, and PBMCs were isolated by Ficoll-Histopaque density gradient centrifugation and then cryopreserved in liquid nitrogen vapor phase. Analytical flow cytometry was used to check the purity and quantity of every magnetically sorted T cell population. Genomic DNA was isolated from every sorted fraction and measured by UV absorbance on a Nanodrop 2000c. As for this clone: No cognate antigen has been identified for it. Base qualities are not at hand, and no much larger clone is one base apart.

This receptor was obtained from a man between 18 and 35 years old in good health. Some clones in this sample may be carry-over from other donors' samples. The sequencing sample was made of naive CD4+ T cells from PBMCs. The meaning of the sample's cell subset or site label: CD45RA+ positively selected. This receptor chain uses TRBV9 and TRBJ2-7; the junction holds 7 bases that match TRBD2. The CDR3 is CASSVVDSGPPSTEQYF. The DNA reads TGTGCCAGCAGCGTAGTAGATAGCGGGCCCCCCTCTACCGAGCAGTACTTC.